This TCR beta chain was obtained from a study of T cell repertoires in cytomegalovirus infection. To note about this clonotype: Antigen: not known.

TCRdb analysed the reads with MiXCR anew, one entry per CDR3 protein. Among some 940,000 distinct CDR3 sequences listed, approximately 31% were seen once. V shed 5 bases and J shed 0 bases, with 14 bases lying between them. This CDR3 is 15 amino acids long. Germline V gene data show CDR1 as SGHDT and CDR2 as YYEEEE. This clonotype was obtained from a human donor in good health (CMV status not recorded). Some clones in this sample may be carry-over from other donors' samples. The chain is built from TRBV5-6 and TRBJ2-5; D is possibly TRBD1 or TRBD2 (5 bases each). Sequences were derived from cultured CD8+ T cells from PBMCs, sampled from culture after CMV antigen stimulation. CDR3 coding DNA: TGTGCCAGCAGTAGAATCCAGGGAGACCAAGAGACCCAGTACTTC. Protein sequence: CASSRIQGDQETQYF.